The present TCR beta chain was sequenced within a study of blood T cells in healthy people across ages. Findings of the study overall: PBMC samples, being unsorted, prevented any conclusive comparison of naive and antigen-experienced cells.

A J-beta primer mix and a sample-barcoded 5' primer were used in a second PCR of roughly 6 to 11 cycles. All samples gave at least 2.5 million CDR3-containing paired-end reads. TCRdb reprocessed the 5' RACE reads with MiXCR, giving one entry per CDR3 protein. This sample has 800,000 to 950,000 distinct CDR3 sequences, with under 40% found just once. This clonotype was observed a few times. Antigen unknown. Investigators took about 9.2 milliliters of peripheral blood from every donor. The source of this sequence is a man in his late teens or twenties in good health. The source material was blood.

In DNA, the CDR3 is TGTGCCAGCAGCCCCTGGGGGGAAGGTGGCTACACCTTC. Translation gives CASSPWGEGGYTF. The J gene is TRBJ1-2, the V gene TRBV3-1; D is perhaps TRBD1 (5 bases). Germline lookup yields CDR1 LGHDT and CDR2 YNNKEL (reference sequence). V lost 4 bases and J 7 bases, leaving 13 bases between the germline ends. This CDR3 is built from 13 residues.